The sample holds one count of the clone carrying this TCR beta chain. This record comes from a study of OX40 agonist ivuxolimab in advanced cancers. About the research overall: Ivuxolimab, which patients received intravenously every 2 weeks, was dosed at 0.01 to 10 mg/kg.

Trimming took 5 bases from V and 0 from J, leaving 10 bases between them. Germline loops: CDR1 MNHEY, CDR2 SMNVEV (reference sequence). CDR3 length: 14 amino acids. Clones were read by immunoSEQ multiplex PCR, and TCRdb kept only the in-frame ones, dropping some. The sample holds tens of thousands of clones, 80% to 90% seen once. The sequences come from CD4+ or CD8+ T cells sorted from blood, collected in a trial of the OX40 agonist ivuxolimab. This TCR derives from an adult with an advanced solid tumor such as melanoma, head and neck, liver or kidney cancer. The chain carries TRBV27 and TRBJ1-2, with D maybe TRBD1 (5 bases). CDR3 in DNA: TGTGCCAGCAGTCCCGACAGTGCTAACTATGGCTACACCTTC. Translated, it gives CASSPDSANYGYTF.